These T cell receptor beta chains were read from a single sample in a study of blood T cell repertoires in COVID-19. Profiling relied on immunoSEQ multiplex PCR, and the TCRdb table lists in-frame clones only, not all of them. Here the sample spans about 35,000 clones, about four fifths being singletons. The material sequenced was peripheral blood. The receptors originated from a man in his forties or fifties with acute or convalescent COVID-19. Each CDR3 is given with its conserved first and last residue.

v_call	j_call	cdr3_aa
TRBV5-6	TRBJ2-1	CASTLGGVSYNEQFF
TRBV5-1	TRBJ1-4	CASSSDRVNEKLFF
TRBV2	TRBJ2-7	CASSMTVWAYEQYF
TRBV6-5	TRBJ2-3	CASRTGGVADTQYF
TRBV12-3/TRBV12-4	TRBJ2-1	CASRQTGNNEQFF
TRBV9	TRBJ2-1	CASSVGTSFPYNEQFF
TRBV14	TRBJ2-7	CASSRTFASPSYF
TRBV3-1/TRBV3-2	TRBJ1-4	CASSQDWRGSRKLFF
TRBV21-1	TRBJ1-5	CASGFVGQGEMGQPQHF
TRBV19	TRBJ1-5	CASSIPGVWDSNQPQHF